This T cell receptor beta chain stems from a study of monozygotic twins with inflammatory bowel disease. The CDR3 sequence is 15 residues long. The germline V gene has CDR1 SGDLS and CDR2 YYNGEE. TCRdb re-called the 5' RACE reads; every CDR3 protein appears as one record, without DNA. This repertoire includes 400,000 to 500,000 distinct CDR3 sequences. The clonotype was recovered from a human donor with ulcerative colitis or Crohn's disease, or a healthy co-twin of an affected twin (not recorded which). Sequencing was performed on blood. The chain has TRBV9 and TRBJ2-7; TCRdb selects TRBD1, and the lack of DNA leaves this call unchecked. The CDR3 protein is CASSVGGQNSYEQYF.